The 8 T cell receptor beta chains below all came from one sample that was sequenced in a study of T cell responses to AZD1222 COVID-19 vaccine (dated by TCRdb to about 2021). The protocol used for the library was the immunoSEQ multiplex PCR assay. The source is immuneACCESS, and TCRdb retained only in-frame sequences with V and J called. Part of the clones is not carried over; for the studies checked, unresolved V genes explain less than half of this, and the remainder is unexplained. This sample holds 140,000 to 150,000 clones; around 91% were observed only once. Around 1.5% of the sample goes to the ten largest clones. The time point label for this specimen denotes: baseline before first vaccination. The sequencing here drew on peripheral blood, taken on day 0 of AZD1222 vaccination. These receptors all come from an adult in good health.

This chain joins TRBV7-2 and TRBJ2-5; the match to TRBD2 covers 9 bases. Looked up from germline, CDR1 is SGHTA and CDR2 is FQGNSA. The CDR3 runs 16 residues. Losses at the gene ends were 0 bases for V and 1 base for J; bases not matched to a gene: 3. Here the CDR3 reads CASSLALAGSQETQYF. The CDR3 DNA reads as TGTGCCAGCAGCTTAGCGCTAGCGGGAAGCCAAGAGACCCAGTACTTC. The complete variable domain, with remaining parts taken from reference TRBV7-2 and TRBJ2-5, reads GAGVSQSPSNKVTEKGKDVELRCDPISGHTALYWYRQSLGQGLEFLIYFQGNSAPDKSGLPSDRFSAERTGGSVSTLTIQRTQQEDSAVYLCASSLALAGSQETQYFGPGTRLLVL.

The rearrangement uses TRBV13 and TRBJ2-1; 9 positions agree with TRBD2. The CDR3 totals 17 residues. Germline V CDR1 and CDR2: PRHDT, FYEKMQ (reference sequence). Losses at the gene ends were 1 base for V and 6 bases for J; bases not matched to a gene: 10. The chain's CDR3 is CASSLELAGSRGNEQFF. Written as DNA, the CDR3 is TGTGCCAGCAGCTTAGAACTAGCGGGCTCCCGAGGCAATGAGCAGTTCTTC.

The V call is TRBV7-9, the J call TRBJ2-7; a possible D gene is TRBD2 (5 bases). Trimming left V 0 bases short and J 2 bases short, with 8 bases between. This CDR3 region has 14 residues. Germline V gene lookup returns CDR1 SEHNR and CDR2 FQNEAQ (reference sequence). CDR3: CASSLAGVPYEQYF. For the CDR3, the DNA is TGTGCCAGCAGCTTAGCCGGGGTCCCCTACGAGCAGTACTTC.

This sequence joins TRBV10-2 and TRBJ2-2; D perhaps matches TRBD2 (5 bases). Germline lookup yields CDR1 WSHSY and CDR2 SAAADI. V lost 7 bases and J lost 5, with 17 bases in between. The CDR3 is 15 residues long. CDR3 DNA: TGCGCCAGCAAGAGAGGGCCAGAAGGGACCGGGGAGCTGTTTTTT. Protein: CASKRGPEGTGELFF.

This clone was recorded once. This chain connects TRBV5-1 to TRBJ2-3, with 8 bases matching TRBD2. The CDR3 runs 15 residues. V lost 2 bases, J lost 5 bases, and 7 bases stayed unmatched. From germline, CDR1 is SGHRS and CDR2 YFSETQ. The CDR3 region has the DNA TGCGCCAGCAGCTTCGCGGGGGGCCAGGTAGATACGCAGTATTTT. It encodes CASSFAGGQVDTQYF.

This chain joins TRBV14 and TRBJ2-7; TRBD1 matches 8 bases. Germline CDR1 reads SGHDN; CDR2 reads FVKESK. The CDR3 spans 13 residues. Trimming at V came to 4 bases and at J to 3 bases, leaving 2 bases not matched to a gene. CDR3 protein: CASSRDRNYEQYF. In DNA form, the CDR3 reads TGTGCCAGCAGCCGGGACAGGAACTACGAGCAGTACTTC.

The J gene is TRBJ1-6, the V gene TRBV19; the D is unclear. The CDR3 consists of 14 residues. In germline, CDR1 is LNHDA, CDR2 SQIVND (reference sequence). Trimming stripped 6 bases from V and 10 bases from J, with 16 bases between. The CDR3 coding sequence is TGTGCCAGTAGCGTATTGAACTTGGGATCACCCCTCCACTTT. Encoded protein: CASSVLNLGSPLHF.

The chain links TRBV18 to TRBJ2-2; 11 positions match TRBD2. The germline gives CDR1 KGHSH, CDR2 LQKENI. The CDR3 extends over 15 amino acids. The V segment lost 3 bases and the J segment 5 bases; nucleotides outside the gene matches: 2. The CDR3 coding sequence is TGTGCCAGCTCACCGACTAGCGGGATTACCGGGGAGCTGTTTTTT. This gives the protein CASSPTSGITGELFF.